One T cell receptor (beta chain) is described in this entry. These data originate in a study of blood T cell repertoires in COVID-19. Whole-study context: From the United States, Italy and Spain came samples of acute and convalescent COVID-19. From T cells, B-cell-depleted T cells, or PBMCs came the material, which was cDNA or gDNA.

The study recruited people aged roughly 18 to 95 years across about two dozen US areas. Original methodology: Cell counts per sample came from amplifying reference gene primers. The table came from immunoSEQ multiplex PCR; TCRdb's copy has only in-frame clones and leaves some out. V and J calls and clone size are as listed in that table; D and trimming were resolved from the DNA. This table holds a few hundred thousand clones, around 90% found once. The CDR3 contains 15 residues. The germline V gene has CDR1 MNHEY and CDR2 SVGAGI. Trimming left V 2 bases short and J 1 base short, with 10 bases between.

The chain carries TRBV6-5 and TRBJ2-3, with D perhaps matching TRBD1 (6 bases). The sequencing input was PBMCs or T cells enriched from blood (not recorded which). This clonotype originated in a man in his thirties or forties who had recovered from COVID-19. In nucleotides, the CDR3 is TGTGCCAGCAGTTACCCCGCAGGGGGCACAGATACGCAGTATTTT. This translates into CASSYPAGGTDTQYF.